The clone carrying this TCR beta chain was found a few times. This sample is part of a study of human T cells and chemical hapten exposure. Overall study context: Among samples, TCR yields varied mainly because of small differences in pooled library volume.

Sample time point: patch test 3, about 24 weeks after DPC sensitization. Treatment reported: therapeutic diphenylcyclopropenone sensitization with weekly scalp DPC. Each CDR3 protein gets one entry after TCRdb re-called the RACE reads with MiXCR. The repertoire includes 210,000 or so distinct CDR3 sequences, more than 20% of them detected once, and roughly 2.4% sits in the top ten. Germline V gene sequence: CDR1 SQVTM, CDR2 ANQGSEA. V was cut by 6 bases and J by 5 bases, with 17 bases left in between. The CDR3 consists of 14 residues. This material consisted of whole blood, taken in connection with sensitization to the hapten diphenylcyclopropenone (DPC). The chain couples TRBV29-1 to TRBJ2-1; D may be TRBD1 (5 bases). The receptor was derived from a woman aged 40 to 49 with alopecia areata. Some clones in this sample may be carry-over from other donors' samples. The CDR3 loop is CSVIQGRDDNEQFF. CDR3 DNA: TGCAGCGTGATTCAGGGCAGGGATGACAATGAGCAGTTCTTC.